This T cell receptor (beta chain) was sequenced during a study of blood T cell repertoires in COVID-19. Study as a whole: Samples of COVID-19 (acute and convalescent) were obtained from the United States, Italy and Spain. PBMCs, B-cell-depleted T cells, or T cells provided the cDNA or gDNA that made up the material.

J was trimmed by 5 bases and V by 3 bases; bases with no gene match: 7. This CDR3 contains 15 residues. Germline V gene sequence: CDR1 DFQATT, CDR2 SNEGSKA (reference sequence). TCRdb keeps only in-frame clones here, not all; method: immunoSEQ multiplex PCR. The sample includes roughly 120,000 clones, more than 70% seen only once; the top ten take around 5.5%. The chain combines TRBV20-1 with TRBJ1-6; 7 nucleotides align to TRBD1. The source is a woman aged 60-75 years with COVID-19, enrolled during active disease. Sequencing used peripheral blood. CDR3 loop: CSASPPGTDNSPLHF. Here the CDR3 DNA reads TGCAGTGCTAGTCCCCCCGGGACAGATAATTCACCCCTCCACTTT.